The 14 T cell receptor beta chains presented below share a single source sample, sequenced in a study of neurological immune-mediated disorders. TCRdb reprocessed the 5' RACE reads with MiXCR, giving one entry per CDR3 protein. The table lists around 33,000 distinct CDR3 sequences, roughly 7% of them singletons. Sequencing was done on a sample of PBMCs. Receptors originate from a woman in her 40s in good health.

This clonotype was seen many times. The V and J genes are TRBV5-1 and TRBJ1-2; D possibly corresponds to TRBD1 (6 bases). The CDR3 is made up of 15 amino acids. Trimming removed 3 bases from V and 0 bases from J, with 12 bases in between. Germline lookup yields CDR1 SGHRS and CDR2 YFSETQ. The CDR3 reads CASSSDSSSNYGYTF. The CDR3 DNA is TGCGCCAGCAGCTCGGACAGCAGTTCTAACTATGGCTACACCTTC.

Many counts were recorded for this clonotype. The rearrangement uses TRBV12-3 or TRBV12-4 and TRBJ2-7; 7 positions agree with TRBD1. Trimming took 5 bases from V and 3 from J; bases not matched to a gene: 10. CDR3 length equals 15 residues. In DNA form, the CDR3 reads TGTGCCAGCAGTCGGCCGACAGGGCAGTTCTACGAGCAGTACTTC. This gives the protein CASSRPTGQFYEQYF.

This clonotype occurred many times. V is TRBV20-1 and J is TRBJ2-3, with D perhaps matching TRBD2 (5 bases). The germline V and J ends were trimmed by 7 bases and 2 bases, with 13 bases remaining between them. The CDR3 has 13 amino acids. CDR1 DFQATT and CDR2 SNEGSKA come from the germline V gene (reference sequence). The CDR3 DNA follows: TGCAGTGAAAGCAGCGGAACCACAGATACGCAGTATTTT. Protein sequence: CSESSGTTDTQYF.

In DNA, the CDR3 is TGTGCCAGTAGTATCTTCACAGGTCTCAATCAGCCCCAGCATTTT. It yields the protein CASSIFTGLNQPQHF. The chain carries TRBV19 and TRBJ1-5, with TRBD1 as a possible D gene (5 bases). The germline CDR1 and CDR2 sequences are LNHDA and SQIVND (reference sequence). Trimming left V 3 bases short and J 3 bases short, with 12 bases between. The CDR3 length is 15 residues.

This clonotype has just a few counts. The CDR3 spells CASLRGGRIYEQYF. The CDR3, as DNA: TGTGCCAGCCTCCGGGGCGGGAGGATCTACGAGCAGTACTTC. This chain uses TRBV6-2 or TRBV6-3 with TRBJ2-7, with TRBD2 matching 8 bases. CDR3 length equals 14 residues. CDR1 is MNHEY and CDR2 is SVGEGT in the germline V gene. Trimming removed 8 bases from V and 3 bases from J; junction bases left unmatched: 9.

This clonotype was seen many times. This chain connects TRBV21-1 to TRBJ2-4; TRBD1 is the table's D call, not checked against the DNA. TRBV21-1 constitutes a pseudogene. CDR3 size: 16 residues. CDR3 sequence: CASSKNGTGWKDIQYF. Here the CDR3 DNA reads TGTGCCAGCAGCAAAAATGGTACAGGGTGGAAAGACATTCAGTACTTC.

This clonotype has ten or more counts. The chain recombines TRBV6-2 or TRBV6-3 with TRBJ1-1, with a tentative D call TRBD1 (5 bases). The CDR3 is 14 amino acids. Looked up from germline, CDR1 is MNHEY and CDR2 is SVGEGT. V lost 2 bases, J lost 2 bases, and 9 bases lay in between. CDR3: CASSYGDGNTEAFF. The CDR3 DNA follows: TGTGCCAGCAGTTACGGGGACGGAAACACTGAAGCTTTCTTT.

Within the sample, this clonotype is medium-sized. In nucleotides, the CDR3 is TGCGCCAGCAGCCAAGGGCTTGCGGCCAACTATGGCTACACCTTC. It is translated as CASSQGLAANYGYTF. This chain connects TRBV4-3 to TRBJ1-2; D gene ambiguous. The CDR3 contains 15 residues. CDR1 LGHNA and CDR2 YSLEER come from the germline V gene. V dropped 1 base and J dropped 2 bases, with 11 bases sitting between them.

This clonotype was found many times. This chain's CDR3 is CAIGQGTSSYNEQFF. The CDR3 nucleotides are TGTGCCATCGGTCAGGGGACGAGCTCCTACAATGAGCAGTTCTTC. This chain uses TRBV10-3 with TRBJ2-1; TRBD1 is a possible D gene (6 bases). Germline assignment: CDR1 ENHRY and CDR2 SYGVKD. The CDR3 consists of 15 residues. The ends were cut back, 8 bases at V and 0 bases at J, with 14 bases in the middle.

In this sample, this clonotype turned up many times. The J gene is TRBJ2-5, the V gene TRBV4-2, with D possibly matching TRBD2 (6 bases). V lost 0 bases and J 4 bases, leaving 12 bases between the germline ends. The CDR3 has 15 residues. Germline V gene data show CDR1 as LGHNA and CDR2 as YNFKEQ. The CDR3 sequence is CASSQEEGGVETQYF. The CDR3 DNA reads as TGTGCCAGCAGCCAAGAGGAGGGCGGGGTAGAGACCCAGTACTTC.

In this sample, this clonotype turned up many times. The V gene is TRBV2, the J gene TRBJ1-3, with TRBD1 matching 12 bases. CDR3 length equals 15 residues. The trim removed 5 bases at V and 4 bases at J, leaving 3 bases unmatched. The germline V gene encodes CDR1 SNHLY and CDR2 FYNNEI. CDR3 bases: TGTGCCAGCAGTTGGGGACAGGGGGCAGGAAACACCATATATTTT. Its protein is CASSWGQGAGNTIYF.

V and J are TRBV3-1 and TRBJ2-1; 9 nucleotides agree with TRBD1. This CDR3 comprises 15 residues. V trimming: 5 bases; J trimming: 1 base; junction bases outside the gene matches: 3. Germline CDR1 reads LGHDT; CDR2 reads YNNKEL (reference sequence). CDR3 bases: TGTGCCAGCAGCGCCGGGACAGGGTCCTACAATGAGCAGTTCTTC. Its protein is CASSAGTGSYNEQFF.

This clonotype has ten or more counts. The V and J genes are TRBV6-5 and TRBJ2-7, with D perhaps TRBD2 (6 bases). The V gene's germline CDR1 is MNHEY and CDR2 SVGAGI. The CDR3 consists of 13 residues. Trimming left V 8 bases short and J 2 bases short, with 13 bases between. CDR3 region: CASQRAKAYEQYF. The CDR3 DNA reads TGTGCCAGCCAGCGGGCTAAAGCCTACGAGCAGTACTTC.

The chain employs TRBV7-9 and TRBJ1-3; tentatively, D is TRBD1 (5 bases). The V end lost 5 bases, the J end lost 0 bases, and 23 bases lay between the germline ends. Per germline, CDR1 SEHNR and CDR2 FQNEAQ (reference sequence). CDR3 size: 19 residues. CDR3 nucleotide sequence: TGTGCCAGCAGCCCAGGCCCGGGACGCACATCAAGCTCTGGAAACACCATATATTTT. Its protein product is CASSPGPGRTSSSGNTIYF. Supplemented by reference TRBV7-9 and TRBJ1-3, the full variable domain reads DTGVSQNPRHKITKRGQNVTFRCDPISEHNRLYWYRQTLGQGPEFLTYFQNEAQLEKSRLLSDRFSAERPKGSFSTLEIQRTEQGDSAMYLCASSPGPGRTSSSGNTIYFGEGSWLTVV.